The clone carrying this T cell receptor beta chain appeared many times. These data come from a study of early T cells in non-severe SARS-CoV-2 infection. TCRdb reprocessed the 5' RACE reads with MiXCR, giving one entry per CDR3 protein. The sample carries roughly 83,000 distinct CDR3 sequences, about an eighth recorded once. Germline assignment: CDR1 WNHNN and CDR2 SYGVQD (reference sequence). The length of the CDR3 is 16 residues. V dropped 3 bases and J dropped 0 bases, with 12 bases sitting between them. The sequencing used whole blood, collected at baseline. The TCR comes from an adult who was a healthcare worker with PCR-confirmed SARS-CoV-2 infection or an uninfected control (not recorded which). V and J are TRBV10-1 and TRBJ2-1; D is unresolved. CDR3 in amino acids: CASSEDFTSSYNEQFF. DNA of the CDR3: TGCGCCAGCAGTGAAGACTTTACCAGCTCCTACAATGAGCAGTTCTTC.